The TCR beta chain described here comes from a study of graft-versus-host responses after intestinal transplantation (dated by TCRdb to the early 2020s). A note on the overall study: The transplants that recipients got were multivisceral, liver-intestinal, or isolated intestinal. Anti-thymocyte globulin induction was given to all recipients, followed by maintenance tacrolimus and steroids for about 3 years. Graft-versus-host and host-versus-graft alloreactive T cell clones were tracked in the graft, circulation and bone marrow after intestinal transplantation using bulk TCR-beta CDR3 sequencing. To identify alloreactive clones, pre-transplant mixed lymphocyte reaction products were sequenced and compared with unstimulated pre-transplant donor and recipient T cells. The cohort enrolled some 23 intestinal transplant recipients, one of whom was a retransplant, and a few patients without pretransplant specimens were excluded. A peak of at least 4% donor T cells among recipient peripheral blood mononuclear cells was the definition used for donor T cell macrochimerism. Rather than being sequenced by the commercial service, samples from three later patients were sequenced in-house on an Illumina MiSeq and processed with MiXCR. Results and caveats for the whole study, not just this receptor: In patients with donor T cell macrochimerism, the allografts had high GvH to HvG T cell clonal ratios. GvH clones were detected in recipient bone marrow, and some of these GvH clones were observed earlier in ileal mucosa or blood, consistent with an intestinal mucosal origin. Early after transplant, peak levels of circulating GvH clones were associated with declines in HvG clones. The relatively low number and heterogeneity of intestinal transplant patients limited the conclusions.

To isolate intraepithelial and lamina propria lymphocytes from graft specimens, dithiothreitol, EDTA incubations and collagenase D digestion were used. Serial intestinal graft biopsy specimens collected up to 600 days after transplant underwent bulk TCR-beta sequencing. Reading the germline V gene gives CDR1 SGHRS and CDR2 YFSETQ. Deletion took 0 bases off V and 8 bases off J, with a span of 11 bases between the germline ends. Reading from cysteine to phenylalanine, the CDR3 counts 13 amino acids. The retained sequence is limited to the CDR3, 39 bases, with the frame set at the first base. Worth noting for this clone: Its binding antigen is unknown. Per-nucleotide qualities are absent, and no much larger clonotype sits a single base away.

Library method: the immunoSEQ multiplex PCR assay. For most patients, genomic DNA was subjected to high-throughput TCR-beta CDR3 sequencing by Adaptive Biotechnologies. On the authors' methods: TCR sequencing data for around 19 patients were retrieved from Adaptive's ImmunoSEQ software; a few other patients were processed with MiXCR and VDJtools. CDR3 nucleotide sequences shared between donor and recipient were removed because the origin of such sequences could not be assigned. At least 2-fold expansion over unstimulated cells and a minimum CFSE-low frequency of 0.002% (template counts) or 0.001% (read counts) were required for clones to be classified as alloreactive. Clones were considered mappable if detected in sequenced pre-transplant spleen, lymph node, or MLR CFSE-low populations of the donor or recipient. The cumulative frequency of alloreactive clones was calculated as a percentage of all sequences, weighted by copy number. TCRdb obtained this table from immuneACCESS and retained in-frame rearrangements with V and J assigned. These tables miss some clones; where compared with another copy, unresolved V genes account for less than half of the shortfall, and the remainder is unexplained. That table is the source of V, J and clone size, and D and trimming were worked out from the DNA. The sample table shows about 37,000 clones, and about nine tenths are seen once. About a sixth of the sample belongs to the ten largest clones.

The rearrangement joined TRBV5-1 to TRBJ1-1; no D gene can be assigned with confidence. This sequence originates from a human patient who received an intestinal transplant, so some T cells may come from the graft donor. The sample consisted of ileum tissue, taken almost 210 days after intestinal transplant. Read as DNA, the sequence is TGCGCCAGCAGCTTGGCCCCCCAGGCAGAAGCTTTCTTT. Its protein product is CASSLAPQAEAFF.